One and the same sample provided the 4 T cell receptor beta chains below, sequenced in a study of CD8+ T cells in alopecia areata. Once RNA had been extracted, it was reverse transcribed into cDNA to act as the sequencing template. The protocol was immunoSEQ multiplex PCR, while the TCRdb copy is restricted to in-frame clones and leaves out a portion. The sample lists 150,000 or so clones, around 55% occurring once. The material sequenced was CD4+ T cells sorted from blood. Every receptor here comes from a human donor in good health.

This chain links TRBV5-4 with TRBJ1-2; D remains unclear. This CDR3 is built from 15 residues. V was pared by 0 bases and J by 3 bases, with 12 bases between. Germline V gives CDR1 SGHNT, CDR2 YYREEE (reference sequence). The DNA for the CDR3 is TGTGCCAGCAGCTTGGAGGCGGGGAGGTACTATGGCTACACCTTC. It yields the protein CASSLEAGRYYGYTF.

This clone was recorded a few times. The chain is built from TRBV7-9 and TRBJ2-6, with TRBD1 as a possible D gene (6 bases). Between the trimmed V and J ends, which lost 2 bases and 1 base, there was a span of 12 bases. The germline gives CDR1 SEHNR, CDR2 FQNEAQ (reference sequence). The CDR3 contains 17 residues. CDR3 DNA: TGTGCCAGCAGCTTAAGTGGCAGGGGTTCTGGGGCCAACGTCCTGACTTTC. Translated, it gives CASSLSGRGSGANVLTF.

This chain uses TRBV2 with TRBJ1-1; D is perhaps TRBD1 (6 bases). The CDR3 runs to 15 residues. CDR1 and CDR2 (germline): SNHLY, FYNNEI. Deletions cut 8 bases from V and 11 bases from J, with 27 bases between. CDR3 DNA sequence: TGTGCCAGCGGCGAACACCGGGGGCGGGGGCAGGGTGCTTTCTTT. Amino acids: CASGEHRGRGQGAFF. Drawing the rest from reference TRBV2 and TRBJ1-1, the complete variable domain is EPEVTQTPSHQVTQMGQEVILRCVPISNHLYFYWYRQILGQKVEFLVSFYNNEISEKSEIFDDQFSVERPDGSNFTLKIRSTKLEDSAMYFCASGEHRGRGQGAFFGQGTRLTVV.

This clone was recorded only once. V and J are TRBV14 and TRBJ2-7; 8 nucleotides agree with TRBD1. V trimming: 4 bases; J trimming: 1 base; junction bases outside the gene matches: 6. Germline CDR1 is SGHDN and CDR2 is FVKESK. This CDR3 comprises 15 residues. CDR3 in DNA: TGTGCCAGCAGCCTCCGACAGGGGCGTTCCTACGAGCAGTACTTC. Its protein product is CASSLRQGRSYEQYF.